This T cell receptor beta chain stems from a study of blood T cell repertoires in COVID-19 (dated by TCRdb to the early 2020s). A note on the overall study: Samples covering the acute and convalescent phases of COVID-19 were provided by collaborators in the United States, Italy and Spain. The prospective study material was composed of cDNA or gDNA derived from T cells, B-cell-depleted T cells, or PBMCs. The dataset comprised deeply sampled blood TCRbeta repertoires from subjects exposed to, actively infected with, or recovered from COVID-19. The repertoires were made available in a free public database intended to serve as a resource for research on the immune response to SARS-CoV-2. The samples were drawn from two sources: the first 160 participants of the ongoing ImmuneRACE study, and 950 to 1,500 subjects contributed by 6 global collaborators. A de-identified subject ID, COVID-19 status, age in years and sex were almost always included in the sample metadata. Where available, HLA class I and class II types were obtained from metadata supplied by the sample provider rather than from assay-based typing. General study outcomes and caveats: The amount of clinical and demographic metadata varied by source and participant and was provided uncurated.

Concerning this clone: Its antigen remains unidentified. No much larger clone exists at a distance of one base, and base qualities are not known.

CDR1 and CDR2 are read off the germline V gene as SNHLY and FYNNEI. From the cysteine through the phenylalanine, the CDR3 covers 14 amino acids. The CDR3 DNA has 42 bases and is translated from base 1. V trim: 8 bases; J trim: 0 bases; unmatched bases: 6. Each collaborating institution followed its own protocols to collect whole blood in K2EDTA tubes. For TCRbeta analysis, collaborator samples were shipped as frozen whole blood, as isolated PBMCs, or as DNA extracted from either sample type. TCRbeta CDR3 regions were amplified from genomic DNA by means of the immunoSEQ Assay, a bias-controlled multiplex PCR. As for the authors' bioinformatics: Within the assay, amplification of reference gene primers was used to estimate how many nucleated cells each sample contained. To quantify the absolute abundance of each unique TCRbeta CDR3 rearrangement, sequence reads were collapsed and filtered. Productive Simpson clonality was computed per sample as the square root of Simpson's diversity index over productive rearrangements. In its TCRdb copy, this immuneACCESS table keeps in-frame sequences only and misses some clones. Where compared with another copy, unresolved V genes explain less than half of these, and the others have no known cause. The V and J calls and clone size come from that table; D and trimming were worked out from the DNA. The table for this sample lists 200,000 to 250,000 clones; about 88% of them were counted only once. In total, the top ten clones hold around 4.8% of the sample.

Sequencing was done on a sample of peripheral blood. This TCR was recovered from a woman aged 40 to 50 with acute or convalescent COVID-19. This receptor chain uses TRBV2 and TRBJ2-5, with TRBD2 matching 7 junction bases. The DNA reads TGTGCCAGCTCGGCGGGGGTAAACCAAGAGACCCAGTACTTC. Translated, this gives CASSAGVNQETQYF.